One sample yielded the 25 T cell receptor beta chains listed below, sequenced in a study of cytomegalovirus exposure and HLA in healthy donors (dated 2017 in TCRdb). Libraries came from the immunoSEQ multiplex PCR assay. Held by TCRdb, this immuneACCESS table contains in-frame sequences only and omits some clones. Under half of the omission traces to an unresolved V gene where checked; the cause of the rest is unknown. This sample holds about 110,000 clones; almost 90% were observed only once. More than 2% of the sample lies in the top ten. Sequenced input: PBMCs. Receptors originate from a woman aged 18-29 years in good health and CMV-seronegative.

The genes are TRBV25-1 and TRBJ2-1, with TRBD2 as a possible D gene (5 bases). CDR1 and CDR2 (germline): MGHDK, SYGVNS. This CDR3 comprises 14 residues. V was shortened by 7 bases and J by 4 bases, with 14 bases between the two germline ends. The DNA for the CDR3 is TGTGCCAGCACCGATGTGGGAGTATACAATGAGCAGTTCTTC. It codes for CASTDVGVYNEQFF.

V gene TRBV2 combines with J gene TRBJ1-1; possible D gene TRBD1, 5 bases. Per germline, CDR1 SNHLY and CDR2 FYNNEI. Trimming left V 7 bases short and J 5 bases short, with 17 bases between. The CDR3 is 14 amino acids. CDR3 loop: CASIPSGGGTEAFF. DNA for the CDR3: TGTGCCAGCATCCCTTCGGGCGGGGGGACTGAAGCTTTCTTT.

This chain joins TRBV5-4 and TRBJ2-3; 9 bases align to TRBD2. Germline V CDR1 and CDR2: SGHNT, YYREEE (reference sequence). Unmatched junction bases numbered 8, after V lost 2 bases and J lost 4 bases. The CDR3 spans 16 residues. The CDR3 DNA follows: TGTGCCAGCAGCTTATCGCGGGGGGGCGGGTCAGATACGCAGTATTTT. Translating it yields CASSLSRGGGSDTQYF.

The CDR3 region is CAWRRGTGVLEEQYF. The CDR3 DNA sequence: TGTGCCTGGAGACGTGGGACTGGGGTATTAGAGGAGCAGTACTTC. The genes are TRBV30 and TRBJ2-7, with D tentatively TRBD2 (6 bases). This CDR3 has 15 residues. V lost 3 bases to trimming and J lost 7 bases, with 22 bases between them. Germline assignment: CDR1 GTSNPN and CDR2 SVGIG (reference sequence). Filled out from reference TRBV30 and TRBJ2-7, the complete variable domain reads SQTIHQWPATLVQPVGSPLSLECTVEGTSNPNLYWYRQAAGRGLQLLFYSVGIGQISSEVPQNLSASRPQDRQFILSSKKLLLSDSGFYLCAWRRGTGVLEEQYFGPGTRLTVT.

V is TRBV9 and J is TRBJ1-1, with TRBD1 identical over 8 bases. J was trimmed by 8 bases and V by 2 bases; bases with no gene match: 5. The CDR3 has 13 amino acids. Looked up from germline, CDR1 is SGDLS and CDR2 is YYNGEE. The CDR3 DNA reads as TGTGCCAGCAGCGTCTCAGGGGGCGGGGAAGCTTTCTTT. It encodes CASSVSGGGEAFF.

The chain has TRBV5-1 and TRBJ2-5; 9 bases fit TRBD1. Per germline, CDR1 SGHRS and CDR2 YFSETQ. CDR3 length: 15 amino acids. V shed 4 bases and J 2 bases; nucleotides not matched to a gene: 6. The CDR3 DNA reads TGCGCCAGCAGCCAGTCCGGGACAGGGCAAGAGACCCAGTACTTC. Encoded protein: CASSQSGTGQETQYF.

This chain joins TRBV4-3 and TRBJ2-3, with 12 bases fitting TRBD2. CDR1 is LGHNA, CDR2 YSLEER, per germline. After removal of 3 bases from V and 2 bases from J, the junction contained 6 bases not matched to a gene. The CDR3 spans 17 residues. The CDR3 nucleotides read TGCGCCAGCAGCCAGTTCACTAGCGGGGGGTCCACAGATACGCAGTATTTT. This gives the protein CASSQFTSGGSTDTQYF.

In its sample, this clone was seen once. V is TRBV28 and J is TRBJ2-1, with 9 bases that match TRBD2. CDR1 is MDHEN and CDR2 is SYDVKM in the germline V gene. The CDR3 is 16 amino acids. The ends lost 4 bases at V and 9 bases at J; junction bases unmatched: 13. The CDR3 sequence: CASSSLSGRGDGEQFF. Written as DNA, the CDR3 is TGTGCCAGCAGTTCTCTTAGCGGGAGAGGGGACGGTGAGCAGTTCTTC.

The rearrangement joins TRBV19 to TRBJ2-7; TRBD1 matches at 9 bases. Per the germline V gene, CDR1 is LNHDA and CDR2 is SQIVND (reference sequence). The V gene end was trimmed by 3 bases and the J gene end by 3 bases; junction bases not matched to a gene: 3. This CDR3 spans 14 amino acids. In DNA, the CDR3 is TGTGCCAGTAGTATGGGGACAGGGATCTACGAGCAGTACTTC. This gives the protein CASSMGTGIYEQYF.

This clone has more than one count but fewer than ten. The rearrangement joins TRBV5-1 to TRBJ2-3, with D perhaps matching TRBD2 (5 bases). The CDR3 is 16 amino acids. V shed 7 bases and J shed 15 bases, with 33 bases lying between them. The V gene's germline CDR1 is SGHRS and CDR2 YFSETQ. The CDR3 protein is CASPGPADTSLIPDYF. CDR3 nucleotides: TGCGCCAGCCCGGGCCCGGCCGATACTAGTTTAATTCCCGACTATTTT.

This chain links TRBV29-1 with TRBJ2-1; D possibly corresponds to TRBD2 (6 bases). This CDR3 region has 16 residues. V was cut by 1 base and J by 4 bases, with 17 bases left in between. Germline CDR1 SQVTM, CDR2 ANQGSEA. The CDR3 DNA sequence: TGCAGCGTTGAAGCGGGCCTAGCGAACCTTTACAATGAGCAGTTCTTC. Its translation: CSVEAGLANLYNEQFF.

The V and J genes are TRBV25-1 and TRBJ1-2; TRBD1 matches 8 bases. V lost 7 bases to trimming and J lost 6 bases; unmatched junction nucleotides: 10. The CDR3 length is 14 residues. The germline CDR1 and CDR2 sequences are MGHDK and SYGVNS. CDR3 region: CASIAGGPSDGYTF. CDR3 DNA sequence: TGTGCCAGCATCGCAGGGGGCCCATCCGATGGCTACACCTTC.

CDR3 amino acids: CASSLSPTSGRDYEQYF. CDR3 nucleotides: TGTGCCAGCAGTTTATCCCCGACTAGCGGGAGGGACTACGAGCAGTACTTC. The rearrangement uses TRBV28 and TRBJ2-7; 14 bases are a match to TRBD2. CDR1 is MDHEN, CDR2 SYDVKM, per germline. This CDR3 comprises 17 residues. J gave up 3 bases and V 1 base, and 5 bases lay outside the gene matches.

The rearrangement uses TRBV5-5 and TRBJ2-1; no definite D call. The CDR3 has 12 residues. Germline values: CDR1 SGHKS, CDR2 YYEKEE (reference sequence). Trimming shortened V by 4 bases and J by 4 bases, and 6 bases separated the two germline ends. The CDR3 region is CASSDLYNEQFF. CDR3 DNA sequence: TGTGCCAGCAGCGATCTATACAATGAGCAGTTCTTC.

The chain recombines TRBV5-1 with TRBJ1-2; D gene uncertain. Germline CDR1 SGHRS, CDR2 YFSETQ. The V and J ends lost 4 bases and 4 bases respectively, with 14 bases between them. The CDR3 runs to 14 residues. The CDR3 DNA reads TGCGCCAGCAGCAATGGGATTAGCGGCTATGGCTACACCTTC. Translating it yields CASSNGISGYGYTF.

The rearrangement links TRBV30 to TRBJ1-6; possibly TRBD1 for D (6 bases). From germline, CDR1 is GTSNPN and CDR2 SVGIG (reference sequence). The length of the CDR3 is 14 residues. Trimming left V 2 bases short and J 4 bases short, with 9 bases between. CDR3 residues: CAWSRQVYNSPLHF. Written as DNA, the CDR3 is TGTGCCTGGAGTAGACAGGTTTATAATTCACCCCTCCACTTT.

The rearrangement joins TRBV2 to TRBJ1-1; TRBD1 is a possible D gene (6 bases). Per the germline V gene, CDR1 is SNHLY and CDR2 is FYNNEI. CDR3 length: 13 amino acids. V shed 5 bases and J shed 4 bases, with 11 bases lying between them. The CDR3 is CASSRTGSTEAFF. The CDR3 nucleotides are TGTGCCAGCAGTCGCACAGGGTCCACTGAAGCTTTCTTT.

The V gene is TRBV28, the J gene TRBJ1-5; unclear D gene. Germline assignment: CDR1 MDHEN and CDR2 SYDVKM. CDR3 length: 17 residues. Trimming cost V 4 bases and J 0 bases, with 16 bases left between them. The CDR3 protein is CASSSNTNRDSNQPQHF. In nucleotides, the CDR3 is TGTGCCAGCAGTTCAAATACTAACCGGGATAGCAATCAGCCCCAGCATTTT.

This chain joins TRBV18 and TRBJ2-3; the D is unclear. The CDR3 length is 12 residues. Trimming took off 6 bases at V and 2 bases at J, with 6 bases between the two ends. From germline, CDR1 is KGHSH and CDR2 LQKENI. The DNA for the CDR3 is TGTGCCAGCTCCCCGTACACAGATACGCAGTATTTT. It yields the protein CASSPYTDTQYF.

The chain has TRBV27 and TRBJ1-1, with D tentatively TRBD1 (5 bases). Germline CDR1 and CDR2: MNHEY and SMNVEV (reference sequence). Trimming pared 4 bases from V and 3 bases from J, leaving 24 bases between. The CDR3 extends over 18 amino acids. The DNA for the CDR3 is TGTGCCAGCAGTTCCATCGGGGGGGTGGCGGGCTTGGACACTGAAGCTTTCTTT. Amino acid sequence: CASSSIGGVAGLDTEAFF.

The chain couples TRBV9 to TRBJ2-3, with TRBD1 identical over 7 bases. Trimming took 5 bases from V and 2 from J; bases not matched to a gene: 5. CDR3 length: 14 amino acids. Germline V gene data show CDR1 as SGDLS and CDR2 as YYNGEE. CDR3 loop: CASRGQVNTDTQYF. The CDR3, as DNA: TGTGCCAGCAGAGGACAGGTGAACACAGATACGCAGTATTTT.

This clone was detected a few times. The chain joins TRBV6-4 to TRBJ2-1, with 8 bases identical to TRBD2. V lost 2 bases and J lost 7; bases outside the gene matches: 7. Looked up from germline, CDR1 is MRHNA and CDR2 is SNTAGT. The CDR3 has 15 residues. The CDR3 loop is CASSDESGGFNEQFF. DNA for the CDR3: TGTGCCAGCAGTGACGAGTCGGGGGGGTTTAATGAGCAGTTCTTC.

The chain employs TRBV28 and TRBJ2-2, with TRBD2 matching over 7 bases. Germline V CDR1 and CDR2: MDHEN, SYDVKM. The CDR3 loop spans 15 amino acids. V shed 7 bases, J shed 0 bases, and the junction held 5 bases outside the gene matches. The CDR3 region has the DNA TGTGCCAGCACGTGGGGGGGTGCGAACACCGGGGAGCTGTTTTTT. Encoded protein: CASTWGGANTGELFF. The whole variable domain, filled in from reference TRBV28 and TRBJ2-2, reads DVKVTQSSRYLVKRTGEKVFLECVQDMDHENMFWYRQDPGLGLRLIYFSYDVKMKEKGDIPEGYSVSREKKERFSLILESASTNQTSMYLCASTWGGANTGELFFGEGSRLTVL.

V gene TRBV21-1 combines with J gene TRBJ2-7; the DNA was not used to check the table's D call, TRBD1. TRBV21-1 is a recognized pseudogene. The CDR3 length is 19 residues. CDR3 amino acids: CASSKGIRDRPPPNPGQYF. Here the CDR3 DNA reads TGTGCCAGCAGCAAAGGGATCCGGGACAGGCCTCCCCCGAATCCTGGGCAGTACTTC.

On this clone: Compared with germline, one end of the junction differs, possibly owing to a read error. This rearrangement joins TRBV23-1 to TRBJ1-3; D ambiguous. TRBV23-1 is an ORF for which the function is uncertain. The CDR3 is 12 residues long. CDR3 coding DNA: TGCGCCAGCAGTCACCGTGGAGACACCATATATTTT. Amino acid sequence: CASSHRGDTIYF.